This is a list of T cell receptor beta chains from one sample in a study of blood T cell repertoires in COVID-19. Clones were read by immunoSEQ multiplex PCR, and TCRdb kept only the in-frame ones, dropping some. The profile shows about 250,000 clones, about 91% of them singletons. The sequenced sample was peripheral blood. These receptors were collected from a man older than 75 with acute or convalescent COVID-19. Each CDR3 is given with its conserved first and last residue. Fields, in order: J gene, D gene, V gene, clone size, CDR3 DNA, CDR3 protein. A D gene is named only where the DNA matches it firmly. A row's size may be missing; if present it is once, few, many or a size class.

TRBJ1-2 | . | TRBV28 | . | TGTGCCAGCAGTTTGCAGCCTTTGGGCTACTATGGCTACACCTTC | CASSLQPLGYYGYTF
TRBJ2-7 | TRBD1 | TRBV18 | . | TGTGCCAGCTCACCAAGGTTAGGAGGCCCGGGACAGATCTCCTACGAGCAGTACTTC | CASSPRLGGPGQISYEQYF
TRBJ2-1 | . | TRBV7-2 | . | TGTGCCAGCAGCTTAGAGCCCTCCTACAATGAGCAGTTCTTC | CASSLEPSYNEQFF
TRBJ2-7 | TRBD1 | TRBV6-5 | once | TGTGCCAGCAGATTGGGACAGGGAACCTACGAGCAGTACTTC | CASRLGQGTYEQYF
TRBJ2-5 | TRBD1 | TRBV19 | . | TGTGCCACCCAAGGACAGGCGGAGACCCAGTACTTC | CATQGQAETQYF
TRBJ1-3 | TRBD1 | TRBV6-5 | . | TGTGCCAGCAGTTCAACAGGGGGAAACTCTGGAAACACCATATATTTT | CASSSTGGNSGNTIYF
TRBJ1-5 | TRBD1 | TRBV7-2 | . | TGTGCCAGCAGCTTAGGCCCCCGACAGGGGGCCGGTCAGCCCCAGCATTTT | CASSLGPRQGAGQPQHF
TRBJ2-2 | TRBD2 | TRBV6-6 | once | TGTGCCACGCAGCGGGAGTCCACCGGGGAGCTGTTTTTT | CATQRESTGELFF
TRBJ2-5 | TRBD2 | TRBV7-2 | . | TGTGCCAGCAGCCCCATGGGACTAGCCGTGGGAGAGACCCAGTACTTC | CASSPMGLAVGETQYF
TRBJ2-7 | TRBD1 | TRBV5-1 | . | TGCGCCAGCAGCGCCCTTGCCGGGACAGTCTACGAGCAGTACTTC | CASSALAGTVYEQYF
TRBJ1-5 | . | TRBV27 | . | TGTGCCAGCAGTTTAAAGGGGACACATTTCTCGGGGTATAGCAATCAGCCCCAGCATTTT | CASSLKGTHFSGYSNQPQHF
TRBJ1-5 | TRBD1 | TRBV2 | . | TGTGCCAGCAGTGAACCAAGGGACAGGGGGTATAGCAATCAGCCCCAGCATTTT | CASSEPRDRGYSNQPQHF
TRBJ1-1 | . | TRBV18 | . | TGTGCCAGCTCATTAATTTCAGGCCCCACTGAAGCTTTCTTT | CASSLISGPTEAFF
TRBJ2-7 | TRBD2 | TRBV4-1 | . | TGCGCCAGCAGCCCCTCGACCGGGACTAGCGTTTCCGAGCAGTACTTC | CASSPSTGTSVSEQYF
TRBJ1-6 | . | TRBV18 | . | TGTGCCAGCTCACAGGACTTGAGTAATTCACCCCTCCACTTT | CASSQDLSNSPLHF
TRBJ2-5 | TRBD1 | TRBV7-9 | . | TGTGCCAGCACCCCCCGGGTGGCAGGGGGCCTCCAAGAGACCCAGTACTTC | CASTPRVAGGLQETQYF
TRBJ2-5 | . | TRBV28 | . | TGTGCCAGCAGTGGGCCATCCGGTTCCCGGGAGACCCAGTACTTC | CASSGPSGSRETQYF
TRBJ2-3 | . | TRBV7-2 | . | TGTGCCAGCACCCAAAGGGCGGGCCGAGATACGCAGTATTTT | CASTQRAGRDTQYF
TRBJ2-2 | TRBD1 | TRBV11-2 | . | TGTGCCAGCAGCTTCTCTATCGGACAGGGCTTGAACACCGGGGAGCTGTTTTTT | CASSFSIGQGLNTGELFF
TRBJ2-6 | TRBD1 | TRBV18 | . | TGTGCCAGCTCACGGGACAGGGGGACCGGGGCCAACGTCCTGACTTTC | CASSRDRGTGANVLTF
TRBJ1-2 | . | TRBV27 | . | TGTGCCAGCAGCCGAGGACAGTTCTATGGCTACACCTTC | CASSRGQFYGYTF
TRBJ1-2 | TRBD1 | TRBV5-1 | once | TGCGCCAGCAGCTTATTGGGACAGGGGGCTGTTGGCTACACCTTC | CASSLLGQGAVGYTF
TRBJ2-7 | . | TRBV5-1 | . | TGCGCCAGCAGCTTGGGAGACGGGACAACCTACGAGCAGTACTTC | CASSLGDGTTYEQYF
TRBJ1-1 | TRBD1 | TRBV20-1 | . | TGCAGTGCTAGTCTAGTGCGGACAGGGGGTTACACTGAAGCTTTCTTT | CSASLVRTGGYTEAFF
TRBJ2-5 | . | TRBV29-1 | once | TGCAGCGTTTCCCCGGACATGTGGACCCAGTACTTC | CSVSPDMWTQYF
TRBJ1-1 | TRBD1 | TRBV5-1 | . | TGCGCCAGCAGCTTGACCGGGACAGGCTCCACTGAAGCTTTCTTT | CASSLTGTGSTEAFF
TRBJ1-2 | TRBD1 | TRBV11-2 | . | TGTGCCAGCAGTATAAGACAGGGTAGCGGCTACACCTTC | CASSIRQGSGYTF
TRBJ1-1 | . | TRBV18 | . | TGTGCCAGCTCACTTCGGGGTCGGGCTGAAGCTTTCTTT | CASSLRGRAEAFF
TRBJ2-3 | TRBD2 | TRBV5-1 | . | TGCGCCAGCAGCTGGTCGGGACTAGGAATAGATACGCAGTATTTT | CASSWSGLGIDTQYF
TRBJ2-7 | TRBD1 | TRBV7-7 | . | TGTGCCAGCAGCTTGGACAGGGAGAGCTCCTACGAGCAGTACTTC | CASSLDRESSYEQYF
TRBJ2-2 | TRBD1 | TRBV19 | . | TGTGCCAGTGTACGAGGCAGGGGGAGAACCGGGGAGCTGTTTTTT | CASVRGRGRTGELFF
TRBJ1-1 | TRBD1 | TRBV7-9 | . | TGTGCCAGCAGCTACGACAGGGTAGGCGCTGAAGCTTTCTTT | CASSYDRVGAEAFF
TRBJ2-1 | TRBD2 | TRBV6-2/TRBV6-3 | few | TGTGCCAGCAGTTCCCTAGCGGGGGTTAGGGAGCAGTTCTTC | CASSSLAGVREQFF
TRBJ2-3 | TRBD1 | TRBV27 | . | TGTGCCAGCAGCGGACAGGGGGTTTTGACAGATACGCAGTATTTT | CASSGQGVLTDTQYF
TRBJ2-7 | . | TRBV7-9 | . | TGTGCCAGCAGCTACCATCGACTGGAAGTCTACGAGCAGTACTTC | CASSYHRLEVYEQYF
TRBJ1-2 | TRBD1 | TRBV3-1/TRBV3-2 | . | TGTGCCAGCAGCCAAGTATTCGAGGGGGCCGGGGGCTACACCTTC | CASSQVFEGAGGYTF
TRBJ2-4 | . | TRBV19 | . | TGTGCCAGTAGTACCTTCGGGGGGCTATCCAAAAACATTCAGTACTTC | CASSTFGGLSKNIQYF
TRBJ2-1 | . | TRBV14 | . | TGTGCCAGCAGCCAAGATAGTCATGAGCAGTTCTTC | CASSQDSHEQFF
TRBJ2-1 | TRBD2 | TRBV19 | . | TGTGCCAGTAGTCCAGCTAGCGGAAGCTCCTACAATGAGCAGTTCTTC | CASSPASGSSYNEQFF
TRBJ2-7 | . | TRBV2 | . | TGTGCCAGCAGTGAAAGAGGCACCTCCTACGAGCAGTACTTC | CASSERGTSYEQYF
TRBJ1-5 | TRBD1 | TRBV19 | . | TGTGCCAGTAGTATAGGAGGCCGACAGGGGGGCCAGCCCCAGCATTTT | CASSIGGRQGGQPQHF
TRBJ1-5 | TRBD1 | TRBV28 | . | TGTGCCAGCAGTTACGGGACAGGGAACAATCAGCCCCAGCATTTT | CASSYGTGNNQPQHF
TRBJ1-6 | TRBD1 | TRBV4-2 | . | TGTGCCAGCAGCCGGACAGGGGGAGGGTCACCCCTCCACTTT | CASSRTGGGSPLHF
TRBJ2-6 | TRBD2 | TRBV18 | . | TGTGCCAGCTCACCTCTCCGACTAGCGGGACCGTCTGGGGCCAACGTCCTGACTTTC | CASSPLRLAGPSGANVLTF
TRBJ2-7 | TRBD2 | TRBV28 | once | TGTGCCAGCATTTCACCACCCGGGACTAGCGGCTCCTACGAGCAGTACTTC | CASISPPGTSGSYEQYF
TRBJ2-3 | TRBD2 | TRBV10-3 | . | TGTGCCATCAGCTCTAGCGGGAGTCGGACAGATACGCAGTATTTT | CAISSSGSRTDTQYF
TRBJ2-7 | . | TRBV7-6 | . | TGTGCCAGCAGCCCCTTAATGGGGCAGGGCAGCCACGAGCAGTACTTC | CASSPLMGQGSHEQYF
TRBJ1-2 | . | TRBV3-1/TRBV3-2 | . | TGTGCCAGCAGCCAAGCGTTGGGCTACACCTTC | CASSQALGYTF
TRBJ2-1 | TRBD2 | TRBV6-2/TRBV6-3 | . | TGTGCCAGCAGTTACTCCCTAGCGGATCAGCAGTTCTTC | CASSYSLADQQFF
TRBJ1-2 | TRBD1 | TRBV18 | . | TGTGCCAGCTCGCATCCAGGGACAGCGAACTATGGCTACACCTTC | CASSHPGTANYGYTF
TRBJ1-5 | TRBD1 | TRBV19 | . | TGTGCCAGTAGTATAGATAGCACAGGGGACAATCAGCCCCAGCATTTT | CASSIDSTGDNQPQHF
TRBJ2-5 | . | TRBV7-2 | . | TGTGCCAGCAGCTTAGCAGGCAGGGGCGAGACCCAGTACTTC | CASSLAGRGETQYF
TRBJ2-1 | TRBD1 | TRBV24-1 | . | TGTGCCACCAGTGAGGGACAGCACAATGAGCAGTTCTTC | CATSEGQHNEQFF
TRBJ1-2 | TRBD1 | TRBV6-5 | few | TGTGCCAGCAGTTCTCGTGGACAGGGTGCCTCCTATGGCTACACCTTC | CASSSRGQGASYGYTF